This TCR beta chain comes out of a study of molecular identifiers for immune sequencing clone quantification. This clonotype appeared many times. MiXCR was run by TCRdb on the PCR reads, yielding one entry per CDR3 protein. The sample gives about 54,000 distinct CDR3 sequences, under 30% of which show up once; 1.5% to 2% is in the top ten. Material: naive CD8+ T cells from blood, with Jurkat cell RNA spiked in. Sample subset: FACS-sorted CD8+CD4-CCR7+CD45RA+ naive T cells. This TCR derives from a human donor in good health. Some libraries in this study had Jurkat cell RNA spiked in.

As DNA, the CDR3 is TGTGCCAGCAGCGTAGGATCAGCGGACTACAATGAGCAGTTCTTC. Translation gives CASSVGSADYNEQFF. This chain uses TRBV9 with TRBJ2-1; D possibly corresponds to TRBD2 (5 bases). Germline V gene sequence: CDR1 SGDLS, CDR2 YYNGEE. The CDR3 length is 15 residues. Deletions cut 0 bases from V and 3 bases from J, with 10 bases between.